This is a list of T cell receptor beta chains from one sample in a study of shared clonotypes between healthy human individuals. The data were produced by immunoSEQ multiplex PCR, yet TCRdb's version contains in-frame clones alone and is incomplete. Altogether roughly 2,500,000 clones are present, 93% being singletons, with the ten largest covering 0.36%. The specimen was naive CD4+ T cells from PBMCs. These receptor sequences come from a man younger than 35 in good health. Some clones in this sample may be carry-over from other donors' samples. The CDR3 runs from the conserved cysteine through the conserved F or W. Fields, in order: CDR3 DNA, CDR3 protein, D gene, CDR3 length, V gene, clone size, J gene. The D gene is left open where the match is weak. The size of a clone is reported for some rows only, either as once, few or many, or as a class for expanded clones.

TGTGCCAGCAGCCCCCCGGGCGCTACTGCCTACGAGCAGTACTTC | CASSPPGATAYEQYF | NA | 15 | TRBV5-4 | NA | TRBJ2-7
TGCGCCAGCAGCTTAGGGAACACTGAGCAGTTCTTC | CASSLGNTEQFF | NA | 12 | TRBV5-1 | NA | TRBJ2-1
TGTGCCAGCTCGGGGGGTGTCTACAATGAGCAGTTCTTC | CASSGGVYNEQFF | TRBD2 | 13 | TRBV5-6 | NA | TRBJ2-1
TGTGCCAGCAGTGCAGGGACTGGAAACACCATATATTTT | CASSAGTGNTIYF | NA | 13 | TRBV2 | NA | TRBJ1-3
TGTGCCAGCAGCCCCCGACTAGCGGGAGGTGGGACAGATACGCAGTATTTT | CASSPRLAGGGTDTQYF | TRBD2 | 17 | TRBV7-6 | NA | TRBJ2-3
TGTGCCAGCAGCGACCGATCCCAACAGCGGGAGGACCTTTTACACGAGCAGTACTTC | CASSDRSQQREDLLHEQYF | TRBD2 | 19 | TRBV9 | NA | TRBJ2-7
TGTGCCAGCAGCCCGCCCAATACGTTGGGTTCCTACAATGAGCAGTTCTTC | CASSPPNTLGSYNEQFF | NA | 17 | TRBV7-3 | NA | TRBJ2-1
TGTGCCAGCAACGGACGGACTTACTCTGGAAACACCATATATTTT | CASNGRTYSGNTIYF | NA | 15 | TRBV19 | NA | TRBJ1-3
TGTGCCAGCAGCTTACCGGGACAGGAACTCACCGGGGAGCTGTTTTTT | CASSLPGQELTGELFF | TRBD1 | 16 | TRBV7-9 | NA | TRBJ2-2
TGTGCCAGCAGCGTAGCTTCAGGTGGTGGTACTGAAGCTTTCTTT | CASSVASGGGTEAFF | NA | 15 | TRBV9 | NA | TRBJ1-1
TGTGCCAGCAGCGCCCGGACAGTTAGCACAGATACGCAGTATTTT | CASSARTVSTDTQYF | NA | 15 | TRBV7-8 | NA | TRBJ2-3
TGTGCCAGCAGGTTACAGGGGGAGGGAGATACGCAGTATTTT | CASRLQGEGDTQYF | NA | 14 | TRBV28 | NA | TRBJ2-3
TGTGCCAGCAGTTACGGACTAGCGGGAGGGCCTAATTACAATGAGCAGTTCTTC | CASSYGLAGGPNYNEQFF | TRBD2 | 18 | TRBV28 | NA | TRBJ2-1
TGTGCCAGCGGGGACAGGGGGACGACAGATACGCAGTATTTT | CASGDRGTTDTQYF | TRBD1 | 14 | TRBV28 | NA | TRBJ2-3
TGTGCCAGCAGCAAGAGGAAAGGGACAGACACCGGGGAGCTGTTTTTT | CASSKRKGTDTGELFF | TRBD1 | 16 | TRBV7-2 | NA | TRBJ2-2
TGTGCCAGCAGCTTACGGAGGTCCTACGAGTGGGGCTACACCTTC | CASSLRRSYEWGYTF | NA | 15 | TRBV5-6 | once | TRBJ1-2
TGTGCTAGTGGGGAAGATACGCAGTATTTT | CASGEDTQYF | NA | 10 | TRBV12-5 | NA | TRBJ2-3
TGCAGCGTTGAAGTTCTCAGGGGTGGCTACACCTTC | CSVEVLRGGYTF | NA | 12 | TRBV29-1 | once | TRBJ1-2
TGTGCCAGCAGCCCGAGGGGGGTTGGCGGGGAGCTGTTTTTT | CASSPRGVGGELFF | NA | 14 | TRBV5-4 | NA | TRBJ2-2
TGTGCCAGCAGCTTAGGGGGGAAGCAAGATACGCAGTATTTT | CASSLGGKQDTQYF | NA | 14 | TRBV7-2 | NA | TRBJ2-3
TGTGCCAGCAGCTTCGGCGGTATTGGCACAGATACGCAGTATTTT | CASSFGGIGTDTQYF | NA | 15 | TRBV7-3 | NA | TRBJ2-3
TGTGCCAGCTCACTCGAGGGCTACGAGCAGTACTTC | CASSLEGYEQYF | NA | 12 | TRBV18 | NA | TRBJ2-7
TGTGCCAGCAGTTTATTGGGGACAGGGAACACCGGGGAGCTGTTTTTT | CASSLLGTGNTGELFF | TRBD1 | 16 | TRBV27 | NA | TRBJ2-2
TGTGCCAGCAGCTTGACAGGGGATGGTACGCAGTATTTT | CASSLTGDGTQYF | TRBD1 | 13 | TRBV5-4 | NA | TRBJ2-3
TGTGCCAGTAGTATTTGGGGGAGACAAGAGACCCAGTACTTC | CASSIWGRQETQYF | NA | 14 | TRBV19 | NA | TRBJ2-5
TGTGCCAGCAGTCGGCGGAGTTCTAGCAATCAGCCCCAGCATTTT | CASSRRSSSNQPQHF | NA | 15 | TRBV6-6 | NA | TRBJ1-5
TGTGCCAGCAGCCACAGGGACGGCTCTGGAAACACCATATATTTT | CASSHRDGSGNTIYF | NA | 15 | TRBV5-8 | NA | TRBJ1-3
TGCGCCAGCAGTCTCCGACAGGGGAAGATACAGAATGAGCAGTTCTTC | CASSLRQGKIQNEQFF | TRBD1 | 16 | TRBV5-1 | NA | TRBJ2-1
TGTGCCAGCAGTAGAGAGTCGGCGCAGTATTTT | CASSRESAQYF | NA | 11 | TRBV27 | NA | TRBJ2-3
TGCAGCGTTGAGCGGAGACTCATGAATGAGCAGTTCTTC | CSVERRLMNEQFF | NA | 13 | TRBV29-1 | once | TRBJ2-1
TGTGCCAGCAGTGAAGTAGTCGGGAGGGATTACTTC | CASSEVVGRDYF | TRBD2 | 12 | TRBV2 | NA | TRBJ2-7
TGCAGCGTTCGGACGGGAGGCATCTGGGCTTTCTTT | CSVRTGGIWAFF | NA | 12 | TRBV29-1 | NA | TRBJ1-1
TGTGCCAGCTCACCATCGGGGAGCTCCTACAATGAGCAGTTCTTC | CASSPSGSSYNEQFF | NA | 15 | TRBV18 | NA | TRBJ2-1
TGTGCCAGCACCCGAAGAGCGGGGAGCTCCTACGAGCAGTACTTC | CASTRRAGSSYEQYF | TRBD2 | 15 | TRBV28 | NA | TRBJ2-7
TGTGCCAGCTCACCGGGACTAGCGGGAGTAGTTGATGAGCAGTTCTTC | CASSPGLAGVVDEQFF | TRBD2 | 16 | TRBV18 | NA | TRBJ2-1
TGTGCCAGCAGTTCCCCCCCGGGAGGCTCCTACGAGCAGTACTTC | CASSSPPGGSYEQYF | TRBD2 | 15 | TRBV28 | NA | TRBJ2-7
TGTGCCAGCAGTCCCACTAGCGGGGCAAACATTCAGTACTTC | CASSPTSGANIQYF | TRBD2 | 14 | TRBV6-6 | NA | TRBJ2-4
TGTGCCAGTAGTATCAGCAAAAATGAGCAGTTCTTC | CASSISKNEQFF | NA | 12 | TRBV19 | NA | TRBJ2-1
TGTGCAAGTCGCTCCACAGAACCGTTCCCGTGGTCCTACGAGCAGTACTTC | CASRSTEPFPWSYEQYF | NA | 17 | TRBV12-2 | once | TRBJ2-7
TGTGCCAGCAGCTTAAACCCAGGGTACTATGGCTACACCTTC | CASSLNPGYYGYTF | NA | 14 | TRBV7-3 | NA | TRBJ1-2
TGTGCCAGCATCCTAACAGGAGCCCGAGGAGAGCAGTACTTC | CASILTGARGEQYF | NA | 14 | TRBV6-1 | NA | TRBJ2-7
TGTGCCAGCAGCCCGCAGGCACTAGCGGGAGGAAGAGACGAGCAGTACTTC | CASSPQALAGGRDEQYF | TRBD2 | 17 | TRBV7-9 | NA | TRBJ2-7
TGTGCCAGCACCCCGGTCGGGCGGAACTATGGCTACACCTTC | CASTPVGRNYGYTF | NA | 14 | TRBV28 | NA | TRBJ1-2
TGCAGTGCCTCGAGGGGACTAGAAGCTTTCTTT | CSASRGLEAFF | NA | 11 | TRBV20-1 | NA | TRBJ1-1
TGTGCCAGCAACCCCGCCGCGGTTGATACGCAGTATTTT | CASNPAAVDTQYF | NA | 13 | TRBV9 | NA | TRBJ2-3
TGTGCCAGCAGTTGGGGGACAGGGGATCAGCCCCAGCATTTT | CASSWGTGDQPQHF | TRBD1 | 14 | TRBV27 | NA | TRBJ1-5
TGCGCCAGCAGCCCCAGGGACGGCCAAGAGACCCAGTACTTC | CASSPRDGQETQYF | NA | 14 | TRBV5-1 | NA | TRBJ2-5
TGTGCCAGCTCACCTAAGGCTAGCGGGAATATAGATACGCAGTATTTT | CASSPKASGNIDTQYF | TRBD2 | 16 | TRBV18 | NA | TRBJ2-3
TGTGCCAGCAGCCTGCCCCAACAGGGGGCCGGTGGCTACACCTTC | CASSLPQQGAGGYTF | TRBD1 | 15 | TRBV5-6 | NA | TRBJ1-2
TGTGCCAGCAGCTTGGGGGGCGGCGTTGAAAAACTGTTTTTT | CASSLGGGVEKLFF | NA | 14 | TRBV7-9 | NA | TRBJ1-4
TGTGCCAGCAGTGTATCCAGCGGGAGCATTGTAGGTGAGCAGTTCTTC | CASSVSSGSIVGEQFF | TRBD2 | 16 | TRBV6-1 | once | TRBJ2-1
TGTGCCAGTAGTCCCCGGGGCAACACTGAAGCTTTCTTT | CASSPRGNTEAFF | NA | 13 | TRBV19 | NA | TRBJ1-1